The source of this T cell receptor (beta chain) is a study of STAT5B mutations in CD4+ large granular lymphocyte leukemia. Only in-frame clones appear in the TCRdb table, and some are missing; sequencing was by immunoSEQ multiplex PCR. The repertoire has about 32,000 clones, around four fifths of them found once; the top ten carry about 4.5%. Whole-study findings and limits: TRBV06-family usage was enriched in top patient clones (8/27) versus controls (2/35). CD4-sorted patient repertoires seemed more clonal than healthy CD4+ repertoires.

About this clone itself: Its target is unknown.

The CDR3 is 14 amino acids. Trimming took 0 bases from V and 8 from J, leaving 13 bases between them. Germline assignment: CDR1 LGHNA and CDR2 YSLEER. This clonotype was sampled from a human donor in good health. The V and J genes are TRBV4-3 and TRBJ1-2, with D perhaps TRBD1 (6 bases). Sequencing was performed on CD4+ T cells from blood buffy coats. The DNA for the CDR3 is TGCGCCAGCAGCCAAGATGTGGGGGCGCCCGGCTACACCTTC. Its translation is CASSQDVGAPGYTF.